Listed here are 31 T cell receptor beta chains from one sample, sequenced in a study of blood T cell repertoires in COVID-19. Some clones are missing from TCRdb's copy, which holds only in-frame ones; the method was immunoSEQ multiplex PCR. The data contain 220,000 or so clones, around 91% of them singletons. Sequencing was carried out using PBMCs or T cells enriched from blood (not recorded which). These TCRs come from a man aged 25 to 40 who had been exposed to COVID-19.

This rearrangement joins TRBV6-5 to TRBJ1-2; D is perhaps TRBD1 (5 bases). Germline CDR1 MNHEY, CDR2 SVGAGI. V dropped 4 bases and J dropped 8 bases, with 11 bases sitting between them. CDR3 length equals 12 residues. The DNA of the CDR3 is TGTGCCAGCAGTTCCGGGGGTGGGGGCTACACCTTC. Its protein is CASSSGGGGYTF.

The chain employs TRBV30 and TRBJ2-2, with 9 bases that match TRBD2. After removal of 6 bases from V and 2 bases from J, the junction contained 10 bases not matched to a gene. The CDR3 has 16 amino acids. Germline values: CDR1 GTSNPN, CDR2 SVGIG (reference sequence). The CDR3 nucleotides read TGTGCCTGTACCCCCCAGACTAGCGGAAACACCGGGGAGCTGTTTTTT. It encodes CACTPQTSGNTGELFF.

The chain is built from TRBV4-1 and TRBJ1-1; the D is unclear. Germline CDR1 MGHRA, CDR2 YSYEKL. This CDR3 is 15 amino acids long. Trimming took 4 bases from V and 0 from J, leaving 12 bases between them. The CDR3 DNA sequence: TGCGCCAGCAGCCCCAACTCTTTCATGAACACTGAAGCTTTCTTT. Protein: CASSPNSFMNTEAFF.

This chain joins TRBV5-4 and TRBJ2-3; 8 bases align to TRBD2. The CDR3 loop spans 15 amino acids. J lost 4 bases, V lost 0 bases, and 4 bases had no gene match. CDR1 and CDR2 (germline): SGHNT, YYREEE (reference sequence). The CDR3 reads CASSLGLAFPDTQYF. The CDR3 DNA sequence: TGTGCCAGCAGCTTGGGACTAGCGTTTCCAGATACGCAGTATTTT.

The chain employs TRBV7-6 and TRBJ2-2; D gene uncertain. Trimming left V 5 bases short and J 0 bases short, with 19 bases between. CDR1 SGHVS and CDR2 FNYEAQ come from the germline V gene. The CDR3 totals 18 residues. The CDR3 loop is CASSHPNEYNANTGELFF. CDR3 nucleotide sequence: TGTGCCAGCAGCCACCCTAATGAATATAACGCGAACACCGGGGAGCTGTTTTTT.

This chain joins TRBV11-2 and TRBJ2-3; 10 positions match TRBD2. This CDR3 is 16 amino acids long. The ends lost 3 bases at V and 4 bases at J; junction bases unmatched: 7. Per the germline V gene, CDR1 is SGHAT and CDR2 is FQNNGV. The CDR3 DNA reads TGTGCCAGCAGCTTGAGGGGAGCGGGGGGGCCAGATACGCAGTATTTT. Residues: CASSLRGAGGPDTQYF.

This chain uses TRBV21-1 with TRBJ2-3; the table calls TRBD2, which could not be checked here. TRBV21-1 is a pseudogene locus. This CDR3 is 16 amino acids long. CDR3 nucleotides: TGTGCCAGCAGCATTACTAGCGGGGGGTTGGCAGATACGCAGTATTTT. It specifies CASSITSGGLADTQYF.

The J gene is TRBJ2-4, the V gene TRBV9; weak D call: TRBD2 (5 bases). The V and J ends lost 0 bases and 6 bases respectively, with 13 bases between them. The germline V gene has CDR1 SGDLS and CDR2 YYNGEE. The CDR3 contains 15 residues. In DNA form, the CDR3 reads TGTGCCAGCAGCGTAGGCGGGTCCGACCTAAACATTCAGTACTTC. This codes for CASSVGGSDLNIQYF.

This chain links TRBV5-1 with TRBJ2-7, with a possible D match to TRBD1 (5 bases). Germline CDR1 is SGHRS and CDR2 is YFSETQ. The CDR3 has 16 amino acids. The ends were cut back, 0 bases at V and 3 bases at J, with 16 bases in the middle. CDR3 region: CASSLGAGKVGYEQYF. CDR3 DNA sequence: TGCGCCAGCAGCTTGGGGGCAGGGAAAGTGGGCTACGAGCAGTACTTC.

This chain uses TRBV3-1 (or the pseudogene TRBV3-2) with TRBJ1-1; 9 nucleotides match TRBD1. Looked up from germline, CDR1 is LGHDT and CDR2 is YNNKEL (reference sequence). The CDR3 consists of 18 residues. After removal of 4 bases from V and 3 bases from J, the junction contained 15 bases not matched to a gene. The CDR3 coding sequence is TGTGCCAGCAGCCCGCGGCCGTCCGGGACAGGGAAAGACACTGAAGCTTTCTTT. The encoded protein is CASSPRPSGTGKDTEAFF.

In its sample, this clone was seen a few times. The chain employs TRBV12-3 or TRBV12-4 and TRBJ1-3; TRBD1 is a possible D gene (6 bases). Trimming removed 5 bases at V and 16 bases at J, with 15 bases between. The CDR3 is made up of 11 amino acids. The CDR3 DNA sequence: TGTGCCAGCAGTCAACCGGGACACGAGTATTTT. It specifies CASSQPGHEYF.

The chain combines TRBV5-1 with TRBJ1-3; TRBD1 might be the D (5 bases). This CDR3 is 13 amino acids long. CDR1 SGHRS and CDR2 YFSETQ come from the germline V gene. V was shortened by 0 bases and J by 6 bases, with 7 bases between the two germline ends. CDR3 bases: TGCGCCAGCAGCTTGGTAGGGGAAAACACCATATATTTT. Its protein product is CASSLVGENTIYF. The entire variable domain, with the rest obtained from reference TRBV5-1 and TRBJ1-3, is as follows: KAGVTQTPRYLIKTRGQQVTLSCSPISGHRSVSWYQQTPGQGLQFLFEYFSETQRNKGNFPGRFSGRQFSNSRSEMNVSTLELGDSALYLCASSLVGENTIYFGEGSWLTVV.

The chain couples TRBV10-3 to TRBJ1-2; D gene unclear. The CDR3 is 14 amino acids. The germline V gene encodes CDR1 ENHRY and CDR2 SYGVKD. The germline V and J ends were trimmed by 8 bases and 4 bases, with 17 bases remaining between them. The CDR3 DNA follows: TGTGCCATCCCGACACCCGAGACCGGCTATGGCTACACCTTC. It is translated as CAIPTPETGYGYTF.

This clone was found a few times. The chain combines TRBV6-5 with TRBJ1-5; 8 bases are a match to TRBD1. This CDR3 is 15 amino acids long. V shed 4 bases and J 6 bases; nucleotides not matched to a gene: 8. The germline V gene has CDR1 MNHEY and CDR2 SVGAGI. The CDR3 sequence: CASSSSRGRGQPQHF. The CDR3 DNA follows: TGTGCCAGCAGTTCCAGCAGGGGGCGGGGTCAGCCCCAGCATTTT.

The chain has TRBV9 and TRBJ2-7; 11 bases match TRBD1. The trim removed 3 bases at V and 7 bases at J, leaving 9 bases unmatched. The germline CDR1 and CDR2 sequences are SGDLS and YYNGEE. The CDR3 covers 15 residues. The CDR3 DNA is TGTGCCAGCAGCGGTGGGACAGGGGGAACGGGGGAGCAGTACTTC. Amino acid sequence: CASSGGTGGTGEQYF.

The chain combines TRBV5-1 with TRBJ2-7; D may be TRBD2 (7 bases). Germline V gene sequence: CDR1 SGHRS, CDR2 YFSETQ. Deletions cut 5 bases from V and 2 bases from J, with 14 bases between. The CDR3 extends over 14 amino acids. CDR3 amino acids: CASSSTGTTYEQYF. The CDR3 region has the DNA TGCGCCAGCAGTTCAACAGGGACTACCTACGAGCAGTACTTC.

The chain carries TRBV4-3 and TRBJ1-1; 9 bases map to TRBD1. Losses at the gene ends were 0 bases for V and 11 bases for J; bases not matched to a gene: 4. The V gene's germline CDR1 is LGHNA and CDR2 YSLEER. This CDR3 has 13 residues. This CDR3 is CASSQEQGATAFF. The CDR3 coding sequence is TGCGCCAGCAGCCAAGAACAGGGGGCCACCGCTTTCTTT.

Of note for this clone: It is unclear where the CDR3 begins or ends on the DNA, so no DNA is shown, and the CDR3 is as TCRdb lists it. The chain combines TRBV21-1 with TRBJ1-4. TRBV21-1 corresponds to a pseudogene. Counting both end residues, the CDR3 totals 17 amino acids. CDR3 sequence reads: CASSKITGYLCYEKLFF.

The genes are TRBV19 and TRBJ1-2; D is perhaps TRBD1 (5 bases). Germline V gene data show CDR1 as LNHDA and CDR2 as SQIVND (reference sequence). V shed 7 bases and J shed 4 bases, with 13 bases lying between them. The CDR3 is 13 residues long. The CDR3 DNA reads TGTGCCAGTACCCCTACTGACAGCTATGGCTACACCTTC. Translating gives CASTPTDSYGYTF.

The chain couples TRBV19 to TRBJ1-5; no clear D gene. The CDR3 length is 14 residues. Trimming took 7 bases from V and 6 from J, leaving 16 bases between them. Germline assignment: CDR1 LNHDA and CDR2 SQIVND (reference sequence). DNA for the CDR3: TGTGCCAGTACCCTCGGAGAGCTTAGTCAGCCCCAGCATTTT. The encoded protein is CASTLGELSQPQHF.

CDR3 bases: TGTGCCAGCAGCTTCGGGACAGGGGGGTCCTACGAGCAGTACTTC. Its translation: CASSFGTGGSYEQYF. The chain employs TRBV9 and TRBJ2-7, with 11 nucleotides matching TRBD1. The length of the CDR3 is 15 residues. Germline V CDR1 and CDR2: SGDLS, YYNGEE. V lost 4 bases and J lost 1; bases outside the gene matches: 4. Together with reference TRBV9 and TRBJ2-7, the CDR3 gives the full variable domain: DSGVTQTPKHLITATGQRVTLRCSPRSGDLSVYWYQQSLDQGLQFLIQYYNGEERAKGNILERFSAQQFPDLHSELNLSSLELGDSALYFCASSFGTGGSYEQYFGPGTRLTVT.

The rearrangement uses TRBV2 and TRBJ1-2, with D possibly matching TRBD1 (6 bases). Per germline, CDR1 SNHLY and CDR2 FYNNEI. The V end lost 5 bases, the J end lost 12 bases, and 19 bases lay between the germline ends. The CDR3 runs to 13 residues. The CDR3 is CASSRLDGQLDTF. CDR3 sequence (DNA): TGTGCCAGCAGTCGACTCGACGGACAGCTGGACACCTTC.

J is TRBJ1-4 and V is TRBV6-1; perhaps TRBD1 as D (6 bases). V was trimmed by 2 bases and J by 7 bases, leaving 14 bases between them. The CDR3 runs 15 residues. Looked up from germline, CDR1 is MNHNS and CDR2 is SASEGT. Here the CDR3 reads CASSEQGTRSEKLFF. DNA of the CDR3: TGTGCCAGCAGTGAACAGGGGACGAGGAGTGAAAAACTGTTTTTT.

CDR3 DNA sequence: TGCGCCAGCAGCTTGGCCGGGACAAATCATTTTCTGAACACTGAAGCTTTCTTT. The encoded protein is CASSLAGTNHFLNTEAFF. V usage is TRBV5-1 and J usage is TRBJ1-1; possibly TRBD1 for D (6 bases). The CDR3 runs to 18 residues. Germline CDR1 reads SGHRS; CDR2 reads YFSETQ. Trimming removed 0 bases at V and 0 bases at J, with 18 bases between.

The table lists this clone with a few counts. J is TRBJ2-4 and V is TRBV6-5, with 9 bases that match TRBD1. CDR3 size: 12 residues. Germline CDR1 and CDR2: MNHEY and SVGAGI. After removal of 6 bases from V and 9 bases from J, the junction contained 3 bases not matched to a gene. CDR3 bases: TGTGCCAGCAGCGACAGGGGGGGCATTCAGTACTTC. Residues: CASSDRGGIQYF.

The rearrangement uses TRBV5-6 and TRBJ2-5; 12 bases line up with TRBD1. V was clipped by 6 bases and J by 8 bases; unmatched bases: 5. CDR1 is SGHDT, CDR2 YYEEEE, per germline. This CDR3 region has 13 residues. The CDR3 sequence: CASILGQGATQYF. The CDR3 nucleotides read TGTGCCAGCATCCTGGGACAGGGGGCTACCCAGTACTTC.

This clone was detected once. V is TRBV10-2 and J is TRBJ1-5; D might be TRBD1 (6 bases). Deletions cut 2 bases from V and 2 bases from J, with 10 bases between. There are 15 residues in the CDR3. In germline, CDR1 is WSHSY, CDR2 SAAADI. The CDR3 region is CASSEGQYRNQPQHF. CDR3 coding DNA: TGCGCCAGCAGTGAGGGACAGTATCGCAATCAGCCCCAGCATTTT.

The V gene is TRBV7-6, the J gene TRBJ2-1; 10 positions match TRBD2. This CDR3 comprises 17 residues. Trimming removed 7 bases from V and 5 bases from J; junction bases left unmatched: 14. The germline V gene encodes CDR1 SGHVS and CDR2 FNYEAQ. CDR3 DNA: TGTGCCAGCACCAAACACCAAAGCGGGGGGGCCAACAATGAGCAGTTCTTC. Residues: CASTKHQSGGANNEQFF.

The CDR3 here is CASSFGRGQPQHF. In nucleotides, the CDR3 is TGTGCCAGCAGTTTCGGTAGGGGTCAGCCCCAGCATTTT. The V and J genes are TRBV12-3 or TRBV12-4 and TRBJ1-5, with a tentative D call TRBD1 (5 bases). Trimming left V 3 bases short and J 6 bases short, with 9 bases between. The CDR3 contains 13 residues.

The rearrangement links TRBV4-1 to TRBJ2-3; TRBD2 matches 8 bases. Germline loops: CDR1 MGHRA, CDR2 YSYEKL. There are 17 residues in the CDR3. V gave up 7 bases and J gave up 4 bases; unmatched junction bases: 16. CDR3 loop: CASNQRLGLGSSDTQYF. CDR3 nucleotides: TGCGCCAGCAATCAGCGCTTGGGACTAGGGAGTTCAGATACGCAGTATTTT.

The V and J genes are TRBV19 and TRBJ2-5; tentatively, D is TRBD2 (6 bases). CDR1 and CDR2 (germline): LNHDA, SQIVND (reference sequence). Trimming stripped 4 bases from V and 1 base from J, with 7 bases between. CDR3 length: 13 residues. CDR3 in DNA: TGTGCCAGTAGTAGCGGGGCCCAAGAGACCCAGTACTTC. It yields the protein CASSSGAQETQYF.